One sample yielded the 16 T cell receptor beta chains listed below, sequenced in a study of OX40 agonist ivuxolimab in advanced cancers. The protocol was immunoSEQ multiplex PCR, while the TCRdb copy is restricted to in-frame clones and leaves out a portion. Of approximately 99,000 clones listed, roughly 90% are singletons. Material: CD4+ or CD8+ T cells sorted from blood, obtained in a trial of the OX40 agonist ivuxolimab. The receptor set was obtained from an adult with an advanced solid tumor such as melanoma, head and neck, liver or kidney cancer.

In its sample, this clone was seen once. J is TRBJ1-5 and V is TRBV6-5; D not certain. The ends were cut back, 2 bases at V and 7 bases at J, with 9 bases in the middle. The CDR3 loop spans 13 amino acids. In germline, CDR1 is MNHEY, CDR2 SVGAGI. The CDR3 sequence: CASSYGGGQPQHF. The CDR3 DNA is TGTGCCAGCAGTTACGGCGGTGGGCAGCCCCAGCATTTT.

This chain uses TRBV19 with TRBJ2-7, with D possibly TRBD2 on 5 matching bases. The germline gives CDR1 LNHDA, CDR2 SQIVND (reference sequence). CDR3 length: 14 amino acids. V shed 5 bases and J shed 4 bases, with 15 bases lying between them. The CDR3 bases are TGTGCCAGTAGTCCCTCGGGAAGAGCGTACGAGCAGTACTTC. Translated: CASSPSGRAYEQYF. The variable domain in full, with the rest retrieved from reference TRBV19 and TRBJ2-7, is DGGITQSPKYLFRKEGQNVTLSCEQNLNHDAMYWYRQDPGQGLRLIYYSQIVNDFQKGDIAEGYSVSREKKESFPLTVTSAQKNPTAFYLCASSPSGRAYEQYFGPGTRLTVT.

This chain uses TRBV6-1 with TRBJ2-3; D call uncertain. Trimming took off 1 base at V and 7 bases at J, with 3 bases between the two ends. Germline-derived CDR1 and CDR2 are MNHNS and SASEGT. The CDR3 is 11 residues long. CDR3 DNA sequence: TGTGCCAGCAGTGAAGGGTATACGCAGTATTTT. This codes for CASSEGYTQYF.

The sample holds one count of this clone. V is TRBV11-3 and J is TRBJ1-4, with D unresolved. Trimming removed 0 bases at V and 9 bases at J, with 8 bases between. This CDR3 is 13 amino acids long. Per the germline V gene, CDR1 is SGHNT and CDR2 is YENEEA. CDR3 sequence: CASSLDGRQKLFF. The CDR3 nucleotides are TGTGCCAGCAGCTTAGATGGTAGACAAAAACTGTTTTTT.

The CDR3 is CASRSDRMGSNQPQHF. DNA for the CDR3: TGTGCCAGCAGATCCGACAGAATGGGCAGCAATCAGCCCCAGCATTTT. This chain uses TRBV27 with TRBJ1-5, with TRBD1 as a possible D gene (5 bases). Per germline, CDR1 MNHEY and CDR2 SMNVEV (reference sequence). The V and J ends lost 6 bases and 1 base respectively, with 16 bases between them. CDR3 length equals 16 residues.

The chain uses TRBV30 and TRBJ1-6; D not resolved. Trimming took off 2 bases at V and 2 bases at J, with 13 bases between the two ends. CDR3 length: 16 amino acids. Germline CDR1 GTSNPN, CDR2 SVGIG (reference sequence). CDR3 protein: CAWSPPVGPYNSPLHF. The DNA of the CDR3 is TGTGCCTGGAGTCCCCCGGTAGGGCCCTATAATTCACCCCTCCACTTT.

J is TRBJ1-1 and V is TRBV11-2; no reliable D call. This CDR3 has 13 residues. From germline, CDR1 is SGHAT and CDR2 FQNNGV. V lost 2 bases and J 5 bases, leaving 9 bases between the germline ends. CDR3 bases: TGTGCCAGCAGCTTAAACGGGAGGACTGAAGCTTTCTTT. It yields the protein CASSLNGRTEAFF.

This chain connects TRBV5-1 to TRBJ1-2; D gene unclear. This CDR3 is built from 13 residues. Germline CDR1 reads SGHRS; CDR2 reads YFSETQ. V was clipped by 4 bases and J by 4 bases, with 11 bases between them. CDR3 nucleotide sequence: TGCGCCAGCAGCGGAACAGTTTCCTATGGCTACACCTTC. Its translation is CASSGTVSYGYTF.

This clone was recorded only once. This sequence joins TRBV19 and TRBJ2-1; D is unresolved. V lost 2 bases, J lost 8 bases, and 4 bases lay in between. Germline V lookup: CDR1 LNHDA, CDR2 SQIVND (reference sequence). The length of the CDR3 is 11 residues. CDR3 bases: TGTGCCAGTAGTATATTCGATGAGCAGTTCTTC. It encodes CASSIFDEQFF.

This clone occurred once. The chain joins TRBV7-9 to TRBJ1-1; the D is unclear. This CDR3 has 14 amino acids. From germline, CDR1 is SEHNR and CDR2 FQNEAQ (reference sequence). Trimming cost V 3 bases and J 0 bases, with 8 bases left between them. The CDR3: CASSLRRLNTEAFF. The CDR3, as DNA: TGTGCCAGCAGCTTGAGGAGGCTGAACACTGAAGCTTTCTTT.

The chain carries TRBV7-8 and TRBJ2-5; the D call may be TRBD1 or TRBD2 (5 bases each). Per germline, CDR1 SGHVS and CDR2 FQNEAQ. This CDR3 has 15 amino acids. V lost 5 bases and J 5 bases, leaving 18 bases between the germline ends. CDR3: CASSARDGLRETQYF. The CDR3 DNA sequence: TGTGCCAGCAGCGCAAGGGACGGCCTAAGGGAGACCCAGTACTTC.

This clone has only one observation. V usage is TRBV18 and J usage is TRBJ2-3; 8 nucleotides agree with TRBD1. The CDR3 length is 14 residues. Germline CDR1 is KGHSH and CDR2 is LQKENI. V trimming: 6 bases; J trimming: 4 bases; junction bases outside the gene matches: 6. CDR3 residues: CASSKEQGADTQYF. DNA of the CDR3: TGTGCCAGCTCCAAAGAACAGGGGGCAGATACGCAGTATTTT.

The chain couples TRBV5-1 to TRBJ2-6; weak D call: TRBD1 (6 bases). This CDR3 is built from 13 residues. Trimming left V 2 bases short and J 8 bases short, with 8 bases between. The germline CDR1 and CDR2 sequences are SGHRS and YFSETQ. The CDR3 DNA reads as TGCGCCAGCAGCTTACAGGGACCCAACGTCCTGACTTTC. Translation: CASSLQGPNVLTF.

The rearrangement uses TRBV19 and TRBJ2-1, with D unclear. Germline V lookup: CDR1 LNHDA, CDR2 SQIVND (reference sequence). V was pared by 10 bases and J by 0 bases, with 13 bases between. The CDR3 extends over 14 amino acids. The CDR3, as DNA: TGTGCCACTTCCGGACGAAGCTCCTACAATGAGCAGTTCTTC. Its translation is CATSGRSSYNEQFF.

V usage is TRBV9 and J usage is TRBJ1-3; D perhaps matches TRBD1 (6 bases). This CDR3 contains 15 residues. Germline V gene data show CDR1 as SGDLS and CDR2 as YYNGEE. Trimming took off 0 bases at V and 0 bases at J, with 7 bases between the two ends. CDR3 nucleotides: TGTGCCAGCAGCGTAGGGGGGGCCTCTGGAAACACCATATATTTT. Translation: CASSVGGASGNTIYF.

Comments on this clone: Other nucleotide sequences in the sample specify the same CDR3. The chain combines TRBV30 with TRBJ2-5; TRBD2 aligns across 10 bases. Germline CDR1 is GTSNPN and CDR2 is SVGIG (reference sequence). This CDR3 region has 15 residues. Germline trimming cut 1 base from V and 1 base from J; bases unmatched to any gene: 3. CDR3 protein: CAWSGGLAVQETQYF. In nucleotides, the CDR3 is TGTGCCTGGAGTGGTGGACTAGCGGTCCAAGAGACCCAGTACTTC.